Listed below are T cell receptor beta chains from one sample, sequenced in a study of shared clonotypes between healthy human individuals. Clones were sequenced by immunoSEQ multiplex PCR, and TCRdb holds only the in-frame ones, with some missing. Here the sample spans 520,000 or so clones, roughly 78% being singletons. Sequenced input: PBMCs. Every receptor here comes from a woman in her thirties or forties in good health. Some clones in this sample may be carry-over from other donors' samples. CDR3s include the opening cysteine and the closing phenylalanine or tryptophan. The order of the fields is clone size, J gene, D gene, V gene, CDR3 DNA, CDR3 protein. A D gene is named only where the DNA matches it firmly. Not every row has a clone size; where given, it reads once, few, many or a size class.

NA TRBJ1-3 NA TRBV4-1 TGCGCCAGCAGCCAACTACCGCCCGGGGGGAGGGCTGGAAACACCATATATTTT CASSQLPPGGRAGNTIYF
NA TRBJ2-1 TRBD2 TRBV4-3 TGCGCCAGCAGCCAAGTAGGGAGGGGCGGCCCTGTCTTC CASSQVGRGGPVF
NA TRBJ2-2 NA TRBV5-1 TGCGCCAGCAGCTTAGGGGGATCGAACACCGGGGAGCTGTTTTTT CASSLGGSNTGELFF
once TRBJ2-2 NA TRBV27 TGTGCCAGCAGTTTCAAGAACAGGTGGGGTCTCAACACCGGGGAGCTGTTTTTT CASSFKNRWGLNTGELFF
NA TRBJ2-5 TRBD2 TRBV11-3 TGTGCCAGCAGCTTAACTAGCGGGGACGGGGAGACCCAGTACTTC CASSLTSGDGETQYF
NA TRBJ1-4 NA TRBV28 TGTGCCAGCAGAGCTCCTAATGAAAAACTGTTTTTT CASRAPNEKLFF
once TRBJ2-3 TRBD2 TRBV7-3 TGTGCCAGCAGCTTAACCTCGGCTAGCGGGAGGACAGATACGCAGTATTTT CASSLTSASGRTDTQYF
NA TRBJ2-2 TRBD1 TRBV18 TGTGCCAGCTTCCCGGACAGGGCCACCGGGGAGCTGTTTTTT CASFPDRATGELFF
NA TRBJ1-2 NA TRBV6-5 TGTGCCAGCAGCCGGACAGCCACCTATGGCTACACCTTC CASSRTATYGYTF
NA TRBJ1-3 NA TRBV6-6 TGTGCCAGCAGTGAGGACAGCTCTGGAAACACCATATATTTT CASSEDSSGNTIYF
NA TRBJ1-3 NA TRBV11-1 TGTGCCAGCACCGAGACGGGAATCTCTGGAAACACCATATATTTT CASTETGISGNTIYF